A single sample is the source of the 25 T cell receptor beta chains below, sequenced in a study of spatial heterogeneity in lung cancer. Noted time point: sample taken at primary tumor resection. A single record per CDR3 protein comes from TCRdb applying MiXCR to the 5' RACE reads. The top ten clones hold roughly 30% of a sample with about 3,600 distinct CDR3 sequences, about a tenth of them seen once. Antigen specificity for these receptors is unknown. Study outcomes and limitations: Tumors with more nonsynonymous mutations had more expanded intratumoral alpha and beta TCRs.

The material sequenced was lung tumor tissue, taken at surgery. The source is a male donor with early-stage non-small cell lung cancer.

By share, this clonotype ranks as medium-sized. A library made for alpha chains picked up this beta chain off target, so its size means little. The V gene is TRBV6-2 or TRBV6-3, the J gene TRBJ2-7; the D is unclear. The germline V gene encodes CDR1 MNHEY and CDR2 SVGEGT. V was cut by 6 bases and J by 5 bases, with 26 bases left in between. This CDR3 comprises 17 residues. The chain's CDR3 is CASRSPFGGRMSHEQYF. For the CDR3, the DNA is TGTGCCAGCAGAAGCCCCTTTGGTGGACGTATGTCTCACGAGCAGTACTTC.

Note on this clonotype: In a library made to pick up alpha chains, this beta chain is a stray read with a size that means little. This rearrangement joins TRBV20-1 to TRBJ1-2; TRBD1 might be the D (6 bases). There are 13 residues in the CDR3. CDR1 DFQATT and CDR2 SNEGSKA come from the germline V gene (reference sequence). V was trimmed by 6 bases and J by 2 bases, leaving 13 bases between them. CDR3: CSARGTRNYGYTF. CDR3 nucleotide sequence: TGCAGTGCACGCGGGACACGAAACTATGGCTACACCTTC.

By share of the sample, this clonotype is medium-sized. A library made for alpha chains picked up this beta chain off target, so its size means little. The gene calls are TRBV20-1 and TRBJ2-7; D possibly matches TRBD1 or TRBD2 (5 bases each). The CDR3 sequence is 13 residues long. Germline CDR1 DFQATT, CDR2 SNEGSKA (reference sequence). V gave up 0 bases and J gave up 5 bases, with 11 bases separating them. The DNA for the CDR3 is TGCAGTGCTAGAGATCCGGGGCCGGACGAGCAGTACTTC. Its translation: CSARDPGPDEQYF.

By sample fraction, this clonotype is medium-sized (0.01 to 0.1%). This beta chain was picked up by a library intended for alpha chains and is off target, so its count carries little meaning. The chain joins TRBV4-3 to TRBJ2-2; TRBD2 aligns across 16 bases. The CDR3 is 17 amino acids. Germline loops: CDR1 LGHNA, CDR2 YSLEER. Trimming removed 3 bases from V and 6 bases from J; junction bases left unmatched: 4. The CDR3 region is CASSQGLAGGPAGELFF. In DNA, the CDR3 is TGCGCCAGCAGCCAGGGACTAGCGGGAGGGCCCGCCGGGGAGCTGTTTTTT.

Regarding this clonotype: With the library built for alpha chains, this beta chain is off target and its frequency is not meaningful. V gene TRBV5-4 combines with J gene TRBJ2-1, with D maybe TRBD1 (5 bases). Germline loops: CDR1 SGHNT, CDR2 YYREEE (reference sequence). This CDR3 region has 15 residues. V was cut by 3 bases and J by 2 bases, with 12 bases left in between. Here the CDR3 DNA reads TGTGCCAGCAGCTGGGGCGCGTGGCCCTACAATGAGCAGTTCTTC. Translation: CASSWGAWPYNEQFF.

In its sample, this clonotype was seen a few times. The library was designed around alpha chains, so this beta chain is a stray read whose abundance carries little weight. This chain joins TRBV18 and TRBJ1-1; 12 nucleotides line up with TRBD1. This CDR3 contains 17 residues. The J segment lost 0 bases and the V segment lost 5 bases, leaving 7 bases of the junction unmatched. Germline V gives CDR1 KGHSH, CDR2 LQKENI. The chain's CDR3 is CASSNRDRGLLNTEAFF. The CDR3 nucleotides read TGTGCCAGCTCAAACCGGGACAGGGGGCTCCTGAACACTGAAGCTTTCTTT.

About this clonotype itself: As an off-target read in a library built for alpha chains, this beta chain has a frequency of little significance. This sequence joins TRBV11-2 and TRBJ2-1, with 11 bases aligning to TRBD2. CDR1 is SGHAT and CDR2 is FQNNGV in the germline V gene. The CDR3 extends over 16 amino acids. The V gene end was trimmed by 5 bases and the J gene end by 2 bases; junction bases not matched to a gene: 5. The CDR3 bases are TGTGCCAGCAGCGACAGTAGCGGGGGGGCCTACAATGAGCAGTTCTTC. It translates to CASSDSSGGAYNEQFF.

This clonotype was observed at least ten times. This beta chain slipped into a library made for alpha chains as a stray read, so its size is not meaningful. The gene calls are TRBV5-1 and TRBJ2-1; no firm D call. Germline V gives CDR1 SGHRS, CDR2 YFSETQ. CDR3 length: 14 residues. The germline V and J ends were trimmed by 0 bases and 5 bases, with 9 bases remaining between them. The CDR3 spells CASSLDYPDNEQFF. The DNA for the CDR3 is TGCGCCAGCAGCTTGGATTACCCAGACAATGAGCAGTTCTTC.

As to this clonotype: Because this beta chain is a stray read in a library intended to capture alpha chains, its abundance should not be given much weight. The CDR3 nucleotides read TGTGCCAGCAGCTTAGCCACTAGCGGGAGCTATGAGCAGTTCTTC. Amino acid sequence: CASSLATSGSYEQFF. The chain combines TRBV11-2 with TRBJ2-1, with 11 bases fitting TRBD2. J gave up 8 bases and V 1 base, and 4 bases lay outside the gene matches. Looked up from germline, CDR1 is SGHAT and CDR2 is FQNNGV. The CDR3 sequence is 15 residues long.

In this sample, this clonotype turned up a few times. Since the library was made to target alpha chains, this beta chain is a stray read and its abundance is not meaningful. The rearrangement uses TRBV29-1 and TRBJ1-3; 9 bases match TRBD1. The CDR3 is made up of 14 amino acids. Germline lookup yields CDR1 SQVTM and CDR2 ANQGSEA. V gave up 6 bases and J gave up 0 bases; unmatched junction bases: 3. The CDR3 protein is CSVETGGSGNTIYF. Here the CDR3 DNA reads TGCAGCGTCGAGACAGGGGGCTCTGGAAACACCATATATTTT.

Points on this clonotype: This beta chain is an off-target read within a library intended for alpha chains, so its frequency means little. The rearrangement joins TRBV20-1 to TRBJ2-3, with 14 bases fitting TRBD2. CDR1 and CDR2 from the germline V gene are DFQATT and SNEGSKA (reference sequence). CDR3 length equals 16 residues. Trimming at V came to 6 bases and at J to 5 bases, leaving 10 bases not matched to a gene. The CDR3 DNA sequence: TGCAGTGCGGTACCGGGACTAGCGGGAGCAGGAGATACGCAGTATTTT. As protein: CSAVPGLAGAGDTQYF.

Turning to this clonotype: Being off target in a library aimed at alpha chains, this beta chain has a size of little meaning. This chain connects TRBV5-6 to TRBJ2-4, with 7 bases aligning to TRBD1. Germline CDR1 SGHDT, CDR2 YYEEEE. The CDR3 consists of 13 residues. The V and J ends lost 4 bases and 9 bases, in that order; junction bases with no gene match: 7. The CDR3 DNA reads TGTGCCAGCAGCCAACAGGGGCACTCCATTCAGTACTTC. Translation gives CASSQQGHSIQYF. Drawing the rest from reference TRBV5-6 and TRBJ2-4, the complete variable domain is DAGVTQSPTHLIKTRGQQVTLRCSPKSGHDTVSWYQQALGQGPQFIFQYYEEEERQRGNFPDRFSGHQFPNYSSELNVNALLLGDSALYLCASSQQGHSIQYFGAGTRLSVL.

This clonotype was counted ten times or more. Because this beta chain is a stray read in a library intended to capture alpha chains, its abundance should not be given much weight. This chain uses TRBV7-6 with TRBJ2-7; possibly TRBD2 for D (5 bases). The CDR3 is made up of 13 amino acids. Germline V CDR1 and CDR2: SGHVS, FNYEAQ. Trimming pared 5 bases from V and 2 bases from J, leaving 10 bases between. The CDR3 reads CASSPGRTYEQYF. CDR3 DNA: TGTGCCAGCAGCCCTGGGAGAACCTACGAGCAGTACTTC.

There are a few counts of this clonotype. Because this beta chain is a stray read in a library intended to capture alpha chains, its abundance should not be given much weight. V usage is TRBV29-1 and J usage is TRBJ1-2, with D possibly being TRBD1 (6 bases). This CDR3 comprises 13 residues. V lost 7 bases and J 7 bases, leaving 19 bases between the germline ends. Germline V gives CDR1 SQVTM, CDR2 ANQGSEA. CDR3 loop: CSALTGAKVGYTF. The DNA for the CDR3 is TGCAGCGCTCTGACAGGTGCGAAGGTTGGCTACACCTTC.

By sample fraction, this clonotype is medium-sized. This beta chain is a stray sequence in a library constructed for alpha chains; its clone size is not meaningful. The chain links TRBV2 to TRBJ1-5, with D perhaps matching TRBD1 (6 bases). V was shortened by 2 bases and J by 6 bases, with 11 bases between the two germline ends. Germline V gene data show CDR1 as SNHLY and CDR2 as FYNNEI. CDR3 length equals 14 residues. CDR3 bases: TGTGCCAGCAGTGAATGGGGGACAAGTCAGCCCCAGCATTTT. This gives the protein CASSEWGTSQPQHF.

This clonotype is labeled medium-sized. Found in a library prepared for alpha chains, this beta chain is an off-target read, and its abundance has little meaning. This chain connects TRBV28 to TRBJ2-1; a possible D gene is TRBD2 (6 bases). The CDR3 is 11 amino acids. The germline gives CDR1 MDHEN, CDR2 SYDVKM. V was shortened by 6 bases and J by 11 bases, with 11 bases between the two germline ends. CDR3 protein: CASSPLAQQFF. CDR3 bases: TGTGCCAGCAGCCCTCTAGCGCAGCAGTTCTTC.

By share of the sample, this clonotype is medium-sized. This beta chain lies outside the target of a library built for alpha chains; its clone size means little. J is TRBJ2-5 and V is TRBV20-1; the match to TRBD2 covers 8 bases. Germline-derived CDR1 and CDR2 are DFQATT and SNEGSKA (reference sequence). V trimming: 4 bases; J trimming: 9 bases; junction bases outside the gene matches: 13. The CDR3 covers 14 residues. CDR3 sequence reads: CSATKPGTRGSQYF. The CDR3 coding sequence is TGCAGTGCTACCAAGCCCGGGACTAGGGGGTCCCAGTACTTC.

Of note for this clonotype: In a library made to pick up alpha chains, this beta chain is a stray read with a size that means little. The V and J genes are TRBV20-1 and TRBJ2-1; D possibly corresponds to TRBD1 (6 bases). CDR1 is DFQATT and CDR2 is SNEGSKA in the germline V gene (reference sequence). The CDR3 spans 15 residues. V was clipped by 6 bases and J by 5 bases, with 20 bases between them. CDR3 sequence reads: CSAQRRGGKDNEQFF. The DNA of the CDR3 is TGCAGTGCCCAGCGACGAGGGGGTAAGGACAATGAGCAGTTCTTC.

This clonotype has a count of ten or more. The library was designed around alpha chains, so this beta chain is a stray read whose abundance carries little weight. V and J are TRBV5-6 and TRBJ2-1; a possible D gene is TRBD2 (6 bases). The CDR3 consists of 12 residues. V was trimmed by 4 bases and J by 9 bases, leaving 11 bases between them. CDR1 is SGHDT and CDR2 is YYEEEE in the germline V gene. CDR3 bases: TGTGCCAGCAGCACGACTAGGGGTGAGCAGTTCTTC. Its translation: CASSTTRGEQFF. The complete variable domain, with remaining parts taken from reference TRBV5-6 and TRBJ2-1, reads DAGVTQSPTHLIKTRGQQVTLRCSPKSGHDTVSWYQQALGQGPQFIFQYYEEEERQRGNFPDRFSGHQFPNYSSELNVNALLLGDSALYLCASSTTRGEQFFGPGTRLTVL.

Concerning this clonotype itself: The library was designed around alpha chains, so this beta chain is a stray read whose abundance carries little weight. V is TRBV7-8 and J is TRBJ2-3; D is possibly TRBD2 (5 bases). Trimming removed 2 bases from V and 5 bases from J, with 11 bases in between. CDR1 and CDR2 from the germline V gene are SGHVS and FQNEAQ. CDR3 length: 14 residues. CDR3 sequence: CASSLPSWEDTQYF. The CDR3 nucleotides read TGTGCCAGCAGCTTACCTAGCTGGGAAGATACGCAGTATTTT.

This clonotype is medium-sized (0.01 to 0.1%) within its sample. Found in a library prepared for alpha chains, this beta chain is an off-target read, and its abundance has little meaning. The genes are TRBV28 and TRBJ2-7; 11 bases are a match to TRBD2. Trimming cost V 2 bases and J 6 bases; bases outside gene matches: 0. CDR3 length: 13 residues. Germline loops: CDR1 MDHEN, CDR2 SYDVKM. CDR3 amino acids: CASSLGTSGEQYF. CDR3 in DNA: TGTGCCAGCAGTTTAGGGACTAGCGGCGAGCAGTACTTC.

This clonotype was seen more than once but under ten times. The library was prepared for alpha chains; this beta chain is a stray read, so its frequency means little. This chain joins TRBV7-8 and TRBJ1-1, with D perhaps matching TRBD1 (6 bases). There are 14 residues in the CDR3. Trimming cost V 5 bases and J 6 bases, with 16 bases left between them. The V gene's germline CDR1 is SGHVS and CDR2 FQNEAQ. CDR3 in DNA: TGTGCCAGCAGCCGCTACGGAGGGGGGTCTGAAGCTTTCTTT. Protein sequence: CASSRYGGGSEAFF.

This clonotype is medium-sized in the sample. This beta chain lies outside the target of a library built for alpha chains; its clone size means little. The chain has TRBV7-9 and TRBJ2-1; TRBD2 is a possible D gene (7 bases). The V gene's germline CDR1 is SEHNR and CDR2 FQNEAQ (reference sequence). The CDR3 runs to 15 residues. V was shortened by 0 bases and J by 6 bases, with 12 bases between the two germline ends. CDR3 bases: TGTGCCAGCAGCTTAGCACAGAGGGGGGGCAATGAGCAGTTCTTC. Translated: CASSLAQRGGNEQFF.

This clonotype is medium-sized in the sample. The size of this beta chain means little, since it is a stray read in a library made for alpha chains. The chain has TRBV7-2 and TRBJ2-7; D is unresolved. This CDR3 contains 13 residues. The germline V and J ends were trimmed by 5 bases and 7 bases, with 15 bases remaining between them. Per the germline V gene, CDR1 is SGHTA and CDR2 is FQGNSA. CDR3 region: CASSRIERFEQYF. For the CDR3, the DNA is TGTGCCAGCAGCCGAATAGAACGATTTGAGCAGTACTTC.

In its sample, this clonotype ranks as medium-sized. Within a library made for alpha chains, this beta chain is off target, and its count is uninformative. V is TRBV7-2 and J is TRBJ2-1, with 14 bases matching TRBD2. The CDR3 is 17 amino acids. The junction had 7 bases not matched to a gene; V was cut back by 1 base and J by 8 bases. Germline V gene sequence: CDR1 SGHTA, CDR2 FQGNSA. The CDR3, as DNA: TGTGCCAGCAGCTTAGTAGGGACTAGCGGGAGAGGGGATGAGCAGTTCTTC. As protein: CASSLVGTSGRGDEQFF.